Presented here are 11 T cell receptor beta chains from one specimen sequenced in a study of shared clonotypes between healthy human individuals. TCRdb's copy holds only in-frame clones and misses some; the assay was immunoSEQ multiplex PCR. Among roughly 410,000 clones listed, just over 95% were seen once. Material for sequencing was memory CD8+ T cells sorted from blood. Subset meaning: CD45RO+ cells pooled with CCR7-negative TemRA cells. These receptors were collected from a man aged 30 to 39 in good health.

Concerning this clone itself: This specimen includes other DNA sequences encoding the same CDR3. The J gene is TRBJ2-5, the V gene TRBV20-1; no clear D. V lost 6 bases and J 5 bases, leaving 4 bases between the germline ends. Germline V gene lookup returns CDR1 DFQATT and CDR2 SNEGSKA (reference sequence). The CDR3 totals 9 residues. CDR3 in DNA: TGCAGTGCCGAGGAGACCCAGTACTTC. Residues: CSAEETQYF.

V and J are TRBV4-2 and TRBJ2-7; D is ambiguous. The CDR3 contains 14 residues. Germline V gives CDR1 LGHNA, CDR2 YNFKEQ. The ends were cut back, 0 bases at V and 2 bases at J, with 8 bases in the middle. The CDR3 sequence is CASSQEPATYEQYF. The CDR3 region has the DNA TGTGCCAGCAGCCAAGAACCTGCCACCTACGAGCAGTACTTC.

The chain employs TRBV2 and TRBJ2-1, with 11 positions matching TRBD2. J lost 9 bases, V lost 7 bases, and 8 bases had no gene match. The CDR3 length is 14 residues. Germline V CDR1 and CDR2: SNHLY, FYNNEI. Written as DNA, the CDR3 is TGTGCCAGCATGTGGGTAGCGGGAGGGGGTGAGCAGTTCTTC. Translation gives CASMWVAGGGEQFF.

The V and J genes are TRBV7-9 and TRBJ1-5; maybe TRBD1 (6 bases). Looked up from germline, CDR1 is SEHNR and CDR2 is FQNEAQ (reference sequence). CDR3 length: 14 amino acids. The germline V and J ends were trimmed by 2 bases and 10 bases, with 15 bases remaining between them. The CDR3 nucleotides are TGTGCCAGCAGCTTATCAGGGGTTCGGAGCCCCCAGCATTTT. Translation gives CASSLSGVRSPQHF.

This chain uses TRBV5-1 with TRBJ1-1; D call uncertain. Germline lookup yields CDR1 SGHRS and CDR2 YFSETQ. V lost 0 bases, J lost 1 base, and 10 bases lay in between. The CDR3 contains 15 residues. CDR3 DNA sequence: TGCGCCAGCAGCTTGGAGCCACTAGGGAACACTGAAGCTTTCTTT. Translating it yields CASSLEPLGNTEAFF.

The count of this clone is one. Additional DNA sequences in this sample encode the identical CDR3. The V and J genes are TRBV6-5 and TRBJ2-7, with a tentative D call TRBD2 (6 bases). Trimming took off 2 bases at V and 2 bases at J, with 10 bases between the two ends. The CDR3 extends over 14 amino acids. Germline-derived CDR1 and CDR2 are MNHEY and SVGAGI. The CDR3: CASSYGGVPYEQYF. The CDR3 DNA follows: TGTGCCAGCAGTTACGGCGGGGTACCCTACGAGCAGTACTTC.

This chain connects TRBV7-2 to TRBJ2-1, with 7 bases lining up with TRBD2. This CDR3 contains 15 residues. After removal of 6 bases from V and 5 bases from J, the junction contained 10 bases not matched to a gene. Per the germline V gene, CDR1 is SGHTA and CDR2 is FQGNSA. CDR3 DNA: TGTGCCAGCAGTCCCCCCGGGAGGACGGACAATGAGCAGTTCTTC. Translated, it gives CASSPPGRTDNEQFF.

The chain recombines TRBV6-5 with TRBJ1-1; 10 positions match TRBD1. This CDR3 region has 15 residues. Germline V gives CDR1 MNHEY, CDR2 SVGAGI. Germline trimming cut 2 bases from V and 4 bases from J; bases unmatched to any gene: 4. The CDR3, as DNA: TGTGCCAGCAGTTACCTCGGGACAGGGGTCACTGAAGCTTTCTTT. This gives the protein CASSYLGTGVTEAFF.

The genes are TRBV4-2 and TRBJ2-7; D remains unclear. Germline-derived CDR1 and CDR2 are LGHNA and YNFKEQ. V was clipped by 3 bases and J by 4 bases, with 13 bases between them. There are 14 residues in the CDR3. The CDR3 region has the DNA TGTGCCAGCAGCCATAATTTCGGAGTATACGAGCAGTACTTC. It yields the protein CASSHNFGVYEQYF.

CDR3 nucleotides: TGCGCCAGCAGCCAAGTCTCAGGGAAAACCGGGGAGCTGTTTTTT. Its protein is CASSQVSGKTGELFF. This chain joins TRBV4-1 and TRBJ2-2; a weak D match, TRBD1 (5 bases). Germline CDR1 reads MGHRA; CDR2 reads YSYEKL. V lost 1 base, J lost 5 bases, and 11 bases lay in between. The CDR3 extends over 15 amino acids.

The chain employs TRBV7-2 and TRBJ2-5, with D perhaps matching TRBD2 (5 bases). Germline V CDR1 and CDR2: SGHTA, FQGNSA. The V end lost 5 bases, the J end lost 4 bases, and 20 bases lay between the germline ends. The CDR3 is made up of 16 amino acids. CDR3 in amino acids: CASSRVGGLMGETQYF. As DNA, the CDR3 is TGTGCCAGCAGCCGGGTGGGCGGACTTATGGGAGAGACCCAGTACTTC. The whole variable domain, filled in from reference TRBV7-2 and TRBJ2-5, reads GAGVSQSPSNKVTEKGKDVELRCDPISGHTALYWYRQSLGQGLEFLIYFQGNSAPDKSGLPSDRFSAERTGGSVSTLTIQRTQQEDSAVYLCASSRVGGLMGETQYFGPGTRLLVL.